This T cell receptor beta chain was documented in a study of blood T cell repertoires in COVID-19. Turning to the study itself: Samples taken during acute and convalescent COVID-19 were collected in the United States, Italy and Spain. PBMCs, B-cell-depleted T cells, or T cells provided the cDNA or gDNA that made up the material.

Per the original methods: Quantification of nucleated cells was approximated via reference gene primer amplification. Sequencing used immunoSEQ multiplex PCR; TCRdb keeps in-frame clones, though not all of them. Clonal size and the V and J genes are those of that table, whereas D and trimming came from the DNA. The table includes hundreds of thousands of clones, 90% detected once. The V and J ends lost 4 bases and 2 bases respectively, with 9 bases between them. CDR1 SGHRS and CDR2 YFSETQ come from the germline V gene. The CDR3 covers 13 residues. The source of this sequence is a woman aged 18-29 years with acute or convalescent COVID-19. The source material was peripheral blood. V usage is TRBV5-1 and J usage is TRBJ1-1; weak D call: TRBD1 (5 bases). Here the CDR3 DNA reads TGCGCCAGCAGCCAGACAGTTAACACTGAAGCTTTCTTT. This translates into CASSQTVNTEAFF.